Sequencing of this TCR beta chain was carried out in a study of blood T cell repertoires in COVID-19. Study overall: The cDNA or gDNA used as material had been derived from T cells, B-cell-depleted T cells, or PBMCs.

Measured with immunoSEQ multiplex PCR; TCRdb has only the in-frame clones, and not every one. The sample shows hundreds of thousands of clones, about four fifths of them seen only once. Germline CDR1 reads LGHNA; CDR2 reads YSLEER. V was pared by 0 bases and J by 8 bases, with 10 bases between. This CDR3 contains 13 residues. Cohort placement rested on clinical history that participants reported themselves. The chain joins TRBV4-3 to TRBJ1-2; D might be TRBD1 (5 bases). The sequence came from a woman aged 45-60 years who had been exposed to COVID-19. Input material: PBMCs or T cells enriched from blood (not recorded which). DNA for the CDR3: TGCGCCAGCAGCCAAGATCAAAGGGGAGGCTACACCTTC. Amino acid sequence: CASSQDQRGGYTF.